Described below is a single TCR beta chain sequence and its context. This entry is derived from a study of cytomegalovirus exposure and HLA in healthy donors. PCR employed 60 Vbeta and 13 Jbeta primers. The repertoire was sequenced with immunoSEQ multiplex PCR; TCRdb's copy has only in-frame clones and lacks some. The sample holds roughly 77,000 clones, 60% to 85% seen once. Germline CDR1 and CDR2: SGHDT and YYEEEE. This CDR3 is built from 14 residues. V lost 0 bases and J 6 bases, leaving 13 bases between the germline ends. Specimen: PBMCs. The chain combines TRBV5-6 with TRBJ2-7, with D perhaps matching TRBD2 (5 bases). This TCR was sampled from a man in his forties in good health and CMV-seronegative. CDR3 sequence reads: CASSLAGLAAEQYF. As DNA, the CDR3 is TGTGCCAGCAGCTTGGCTGGGCTAGCTGCCGAGCAGTACTTC.